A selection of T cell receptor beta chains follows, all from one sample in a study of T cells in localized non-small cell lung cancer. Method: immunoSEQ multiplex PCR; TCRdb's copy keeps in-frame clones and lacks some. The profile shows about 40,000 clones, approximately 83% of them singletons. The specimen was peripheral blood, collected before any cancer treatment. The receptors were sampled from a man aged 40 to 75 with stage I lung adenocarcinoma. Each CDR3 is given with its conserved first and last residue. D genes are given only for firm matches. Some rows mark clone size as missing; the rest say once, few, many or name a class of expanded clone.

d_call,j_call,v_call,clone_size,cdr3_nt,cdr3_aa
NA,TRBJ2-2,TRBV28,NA,TGTGCCAGCAGCCTTGTTAGGTTGGAGGACACCGGGGAGCTGTTTTTT,CASSLVRLEDTGELFF
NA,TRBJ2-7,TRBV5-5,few,TGTGCCAGCAGCTTGGTAGCGCGCTCCTACGAGCAGTACTTC,CASSLVARSYEQYF
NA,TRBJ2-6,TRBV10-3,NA,TGTGCCATCAGTGAGGGAGCTAGCTCTGGGGCCAACGTCCTGACTTTC,CAISEGASSGANVLTF
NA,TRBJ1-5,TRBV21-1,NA,TGTGCCAGCAGCAAAGTGACAGATAGCAATCAGCCCCAGCATTTT,CASSKVTDSNQPQHF
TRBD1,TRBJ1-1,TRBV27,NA,TGTGCCTCCTACCGACAGGGGAACACTGAAGCTTTCTTT,CASYRQGNTEAFF
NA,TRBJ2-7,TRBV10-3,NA,TGTGCCATCAGTGTAGGGGTCTCCTACGAGCAGTACTTC,CAISVGVSYEQYF
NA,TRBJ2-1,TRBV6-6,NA,TGTGCCAGCACACAACAGGGTAGCTCCTACAATGAGCAGTTCTTC,CASTQQGSSYNEQFF
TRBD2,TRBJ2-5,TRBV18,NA,TGTGCCAGCTCACCCGGGACTAGCGGGAGTGTGACCCAGTACTTC,CASSPGTSGSVTQYF
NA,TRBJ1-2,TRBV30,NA,TGTGCCTGGGGACCAGGGAACTATGGCTACACCTTC,CAWGPGNYGYTF
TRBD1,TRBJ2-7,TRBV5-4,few,TGTGCCAGCAGCTTACAGGGGTACGAGCAGTACTTC,CASSLQGYEQYF
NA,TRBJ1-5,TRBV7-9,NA,TGTGCCAGCAGCTTAGGGTCAACAGGGAACCCCCAGCATTTT,CASSLGSTGNPQHF
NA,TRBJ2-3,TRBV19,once,TGTGCCAGTAGTATGGGTATGTGGGAGCCTAGCACAGATACGCAGTATTTT,CASSMGMWEPSTDTQYF
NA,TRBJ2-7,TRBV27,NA,TGTGCCAGCAGTTTACATCAGGGGTCCTACGAGCAGTACTTC,CASSLHQGSYEQYF
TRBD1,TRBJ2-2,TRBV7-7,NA,TGTGCTAGCAGCCCACAACAGGGGGCCGGGGAGCTGTTTTTT,CASSPQQGAGELFF
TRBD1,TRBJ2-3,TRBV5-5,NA,TGTGCCAGCAGCTTGTCCGGACAGGGGGCAGATACGCAGTATTTT,CASSLSGQGADTQYF
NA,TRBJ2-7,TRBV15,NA,TGTGCCACCAGCAGGGAGGGGAACTACTACGAGCAGTACTTC,CATSREGNYYEQYF
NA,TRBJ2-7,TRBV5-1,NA,TGCGCCAGCAGCTCGGACATGAACGAGCAGTACTTC,CASSSDMNEQYF
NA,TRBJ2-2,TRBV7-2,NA,TGTGCCAGCAGCTGGGTCGTCACCGGGGAGCTGTTTTTT,CASSWVVTGELFF
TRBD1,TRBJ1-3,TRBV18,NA,TGTGCCAGCTCACCGCCGGGACAGGGTATAGGCTCTGGAAACACCATATATTTT,CASSPPGQGIGSGNTIYF
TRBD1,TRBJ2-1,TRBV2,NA,TGTGCCAGCAGTTCCCGGACAGGGGGCTACAATGAGCAGTTCTTC,CASSSRTGGYNEQFF
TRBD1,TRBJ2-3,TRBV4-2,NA,TGTGCCAGCAGCCAAGGGCCGGGACAGGGGACCGATACGCAGTATTTT,CASSQGPGQGTDTQYF
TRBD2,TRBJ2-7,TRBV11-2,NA,TGTGCCAGCAGCTTAGGCCTAGCGGGAGGGCCCCTCCACGAGCAGTACTTC,CASSLGLAGGPLHEQYF
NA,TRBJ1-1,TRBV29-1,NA,TGCAGCATCCGGGACGCCGGCCCGATTAAAGAAGCTTTCTTT,CSIRDAGPIKEAFF
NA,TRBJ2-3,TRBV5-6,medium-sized,TGTGCCAGCAGCTTTGGCGGGTACACAGATACGCAGTATTTT,CASSFGGYTDTQYF
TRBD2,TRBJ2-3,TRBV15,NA,TGTGCCACCAGCAGAGGCCCCGGGACTAGCGGTTCTGATACGCAGTATTTT,CATSRGPGTSGSDTQYF
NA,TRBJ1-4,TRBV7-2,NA,TGTGCCAGCAGCTTCCAGGGAGGACGGGAAAAACTGTTTTTT,CASSFQGGREKLFF
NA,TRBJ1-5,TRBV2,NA,TGTGCCAGCAACAGTGGGAGGAATCAGCCCCAGCATTTT,CASNSGRNQPQHF
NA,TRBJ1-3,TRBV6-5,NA,TGTGCCAGCAGTTACTCGTTCAGCCGCGGAAACACCATATATTTT,CASSYSFSRGNTIYF
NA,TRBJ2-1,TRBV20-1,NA,TGCAGTGCTAGAGCCTTAAATGAGCAGTTCTTC,CSARALNEQFF
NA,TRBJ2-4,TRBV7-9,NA,TGTGCCAGCAGTCCCCTGCCAATGCTAGCCAAAAACATTCAGTACTTC,CASSPLPMLAKNIQYF
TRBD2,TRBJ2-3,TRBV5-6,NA,TGTGCCAGCAGCGTTAGCGGGAGAACAGATACGCAGTATTTT,CASSVSGRTDTQYF
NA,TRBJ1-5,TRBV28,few,TGTGCCAGCAGTTTTAGAGTGGGTAAACGGACCGTCAATCAGCCCCAGCATTTT,CASSFRVGKRTVNQPQHF
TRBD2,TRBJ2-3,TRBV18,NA,TGTGCCAGCTCACCACCGCGGAGCGGGAGGGGCACAGATACGCAGTATTTT,CASSPPRSGRGTDTQYF
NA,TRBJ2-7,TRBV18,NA,TGTGCCAGCTCACCAGGGGGCTTGGGCGAGCAGTACTTC,CASSPGGLGEQYF
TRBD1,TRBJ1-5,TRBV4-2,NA,TGTGCCAGCAGCCAAGGGCCAATGGGACAGGGTAAAAGCAATCAGCCCCAGCATTTT,CASSQGPMGQGKSNQPQHF
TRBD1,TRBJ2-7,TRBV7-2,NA,TGTGCCAGCAGCTCAAGGACCGGGACAGAGAAGCTCTACGAGCAGTACTTC,CASSSRTGTEKLYEQYF
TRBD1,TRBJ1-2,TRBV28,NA,TGTGCCAGCAGGAGACAGGGGGCCCATGGCTACACCTTC,CASRRQGAHGYTF
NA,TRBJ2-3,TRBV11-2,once,TGTGCCAGCAGCCTCCCCACAGATACGCAGTATTTT,CASSLPTDTQYF
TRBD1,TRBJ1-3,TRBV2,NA,TGTGCCAGCAGTGGACAGGGGGCACTTGGAAACACCATATATTTT,CASSGQGALGNTIYF
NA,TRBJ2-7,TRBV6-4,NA,TGTGCCAGCAGGACGCCAGGGGTTAACTACGAGCAGTACTTC,CASRTPGVNYEQYF
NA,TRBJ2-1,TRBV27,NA,TGTGCCAGCGGAAGGACTAGGGGGTTTGTCAATGAGCAGTTCTTC,CASGRTRGFVNEQFF
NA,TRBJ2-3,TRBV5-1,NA,TGCGCCAGCAGCTTGGGACGTTGGGGCACAGATACGCAGTATTTT,CASSLGRWGTDTQYF
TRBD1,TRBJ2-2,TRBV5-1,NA,TGCGCCAGCAGCTTGGCCCAGGGGGCTTTTAACACCGGGGAGCTGTTTTTT,CASSLAQGAFNTGELFF
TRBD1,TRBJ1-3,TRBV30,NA,TGTGCCTGGAGCACCGGGACAGGGCTCTCTGGAAACACCATATATTTT,CAWSTGTGLSGNTIYF
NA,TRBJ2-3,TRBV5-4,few,TGTGCCAGCAGCCCCCGCCCCAGGCGGGAAGATACGCAGTATTTT,CASSPRPRREDTQYF
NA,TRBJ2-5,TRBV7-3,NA,TGTGCCAGCAGCAGGGACATTCGGGAGACCCAGTACTTC,CASSRDIRETQYF
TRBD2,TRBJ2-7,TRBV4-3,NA,TGCGCCAGCAGCCAAGCTAGCGGATCCTACGAGCAGTACTTC,CASSQASGSYEQYF
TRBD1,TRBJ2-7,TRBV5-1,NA,TGCGCCAGCAGCTGGGGACAGGGCAACGACGAGCAGTACTTC,CASSWGQGNDEQYF
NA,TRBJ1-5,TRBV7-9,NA,TGTGCCAGCAGCCCAGGGAAACAGCCCCAGCATTTT,CASSPGKQPQHF
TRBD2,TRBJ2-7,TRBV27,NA,TGTGCCACTCGGGGGGAGAACTCCTACGAGCAGTACTTC,CATRGENSYEQYF
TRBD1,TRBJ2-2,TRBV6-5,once,TGTGCCAGCAGCCGACAGGGGGCGTCCGGGGAGCTGTTTTTT,CASSRQGASGELFF
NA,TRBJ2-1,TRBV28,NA,TGTGCCAGCAGTTTATTCCAGCGGTACAATGAGCAGTTCTTC,CASSLFQRYNEQFF
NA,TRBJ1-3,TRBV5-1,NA,TGCGCCAGCAGCACGGGACGGAGCTCTGGAAACACCATATATTTT,CASSTGRSSGNTIYF